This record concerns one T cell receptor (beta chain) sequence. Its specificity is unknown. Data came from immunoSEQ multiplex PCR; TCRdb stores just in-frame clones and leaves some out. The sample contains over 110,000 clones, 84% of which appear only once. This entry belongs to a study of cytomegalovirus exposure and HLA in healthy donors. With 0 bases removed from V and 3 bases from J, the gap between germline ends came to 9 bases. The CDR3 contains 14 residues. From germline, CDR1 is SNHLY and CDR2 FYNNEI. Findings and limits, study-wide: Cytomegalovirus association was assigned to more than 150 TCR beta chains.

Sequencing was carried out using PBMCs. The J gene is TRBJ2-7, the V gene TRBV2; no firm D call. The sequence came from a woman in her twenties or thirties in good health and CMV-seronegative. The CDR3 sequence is CASSEARRYYEQYF. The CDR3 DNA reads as TGTGCCAGCAGTGAAGCGCGGCGGTACTACGAGCAGTACTTC.